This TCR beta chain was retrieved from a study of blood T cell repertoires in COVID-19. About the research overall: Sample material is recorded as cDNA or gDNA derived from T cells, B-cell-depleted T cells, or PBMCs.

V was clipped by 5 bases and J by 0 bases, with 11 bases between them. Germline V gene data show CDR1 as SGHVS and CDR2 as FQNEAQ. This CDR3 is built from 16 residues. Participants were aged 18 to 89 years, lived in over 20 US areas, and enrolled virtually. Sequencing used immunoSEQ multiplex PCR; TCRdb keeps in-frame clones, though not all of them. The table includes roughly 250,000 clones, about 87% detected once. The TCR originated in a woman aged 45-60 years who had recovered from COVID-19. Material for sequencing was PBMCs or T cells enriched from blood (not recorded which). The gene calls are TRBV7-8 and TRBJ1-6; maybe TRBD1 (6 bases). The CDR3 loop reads CASSAGQSSYNSPLHF. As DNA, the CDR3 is TGTGCCAGCAGCGCCGGACAGAGCTCCTATAATTCACCCCTCCACTTT.